These 2 T cell receptor beta chains were all obtained from the same sample, sequenced in a study of a mutant IDH1 vaccine in newly diagnosed glioma. These receptors' targets are unknown. Time point indicated: week 35, safety follow-up. Every vaccination contained 300 ug of the mutant IDH1 20-mer peptide and was paired with topical imiquimod. The protocol was immunoSEQ multiplex PCR, while the TCRdb copy is restricted to in-frame clones and leaves out a portion. The table has roughly 30,000 clones, about 80% seen once. Sample: PBMCs, taken from a glioma patient whose treatment included an IDH1 peptide vaccine. The receptors were sampled from a man in his thirties or forties with glioma.

This clone was seen a handful of times. The chain carries TRBV7-9 and TRBJ1-3; D uncertain. Per germline, CDR1 SEHNR and CDR2 FQNEAQ (reference sequence). Trimming removed 11 bases at V and 2 bases at J, with 10 bases between. The CDR3 consists of 12 residues. In DNA form, the CDR3 reads TGTGCCCACGGAACCACTGGAAACACCATATATTTT. Encoded protein: CAHGTTGNTIYF.

The gene calls are TRBV30 and TRBJ2-7; 7 bases agree with TRBD1. V shed 3 bases and J 2 bases; nucleotides not matched to a gene: 7. From germline, CDR1 is GTSNPN and CDR2 SVGIG (reference sequence). The CDR3 length is 14 residues. CDR3: CAWRGQFSTYEQYF. CDR3 coding DNA: TGTGCCTGGAGGGGACAGTTTTCGACCTACGAGCAGTACTTC.